These 3 T cell receptor beta chains were sequenced from one sample in a study of T cell changes during pregnancy in multiple sclerosis. Some clones are missing from TCRdb's copy, which holds only in-frame ones; the method was immunoSEQ multiplex PCR. The data show 55,000 to 75,000 clones, with around 92% seen just once and approximately 1.5% held by the top ten. The sample consisted of peripheral blood, taken after pregnancy. The source of these receptors is a female donor in good health, enrolled as a control in a pregnancy study.

This clone has only one observation. This chain uses TRBV5-1 with TRBJ1-1; 8 nucleotides line up with TRBD1. This CDR3 has 16 amino acids. J gave up 1 base and V 4 bases, and 9 bases lay outside the gene matches. The germline CDR1 and CDR2 sequences are SGHRS and YFSETQ. In DNA form, the CDR3 reads TGCGCCAGCAGCAAAGGACAGGGAGTGGGGAACACTGAAGCTTTCTTT. It is translated as CASSKGQGVGNTEAFF.

The chain links TRBV5-5 to TRBJ1-5; possible D gene TRBD1, 5 bases. Germline V CDR1 and CDR2: SGHKS, YYEKEE (reference sequence). The CDR3 totals 13 residues. Trimming cost V 0 bases and J 5 bases, with 6 bases left between them. CDR3 nucleotide sequence: TGTGCCAGCAGCTTGGCGGGGGATCAGCCCCAGCATTTT. Protein: CASSLAGDQPQHF.

CDR3 amino acids: CASTVGGQGVNTEAFF. CDR3 DNA: TGTGCCAGTACTGTAGGTGGACAGGGCGTGAACACTGAAGCTTTCTTT. V is TRBV19 and J is TRBJ1-1; TRBD1 aligns across 8 bases. This CDR3 has 16 amino acids. After removal of 7 bases from V and 0 bases from J, the junction contained 10 bases not matched to a gene. Germline CDR1 is LNHDA and CDR2 is SQIVND (reference sequence). The whole variable domain, filled in from reference TRBV19 and TRBJ1-1, reads DGGITQSPKYLFRKEGQNVTLSCEQNLNHDAMYWYRQDPGQGLRLIYYSQIVNDFQKGDIAEGYSVSREKKESFPLTVTSAQKNPTAFYLCASTVGGQGVNTEAFFGQGTRLTVV.